The 8 T cell receptor beta chains presented below share a single source sample, sequenced in a study of tissue T cells after allogeneic stem cell transplantation. Stated time point: mouse harvest day 14 after allogeneic transplant. Mouse grafts combined 10^7 T-cell-depleted bone marrow cells with 10^6 splenic CD5+ T cells. The assay was immunoSEQ multiplex PCR, and TCRdb's table has in-frame clones only and misses some. The data hold about 4,600 clones, with 49% observed a single time. Sequencing used lymph node tissue. These receptors came from a female BALB/c mouse given C57BL/6 T cells with graft-versus-host disease after an allogeneic hematopoietic cell transplant.

Worth noting for this clone: Genes and germline are mouse. The read gets to within 1 residue of the CDR3 end, and the germline J gene fills in the rest. The rearrangement joins TRBV20 to TRBJ2-4; 8 bases are a match to TRBD2. This CDR3 region has 13 residues. J gave up 5 bases and V 0 bases, and 1 base lay outside the gene matches. CDR1 is GFQATS and CDR2 is STVNSAI in the germline V gene. Incomplete CDR3 DNA: TGTGGTGCTAGGGAGGGGGGGCGAAACACCTTGTAC. Protein sequence: CGAREGGRNTLY. In full, the CDR3 is CGAREGGRNTLYF.

This clone is categorized as medium-sized (0.01 to 0.1%). The genes and germline here are from mouse. The read terminates 1 residue before the CDR3 end, so the remaining end is supplied by the germline J gene. The V call is TRBV20, the J call TRBJ2-7; TRBD2 is a possible D gene (6 bases). V lost 0 bases and J lost 0, with 9 bases in between. The CDR3 is 14 residues long. CDR1 and CDR2 from the germline V gene are GFQATS and STVNSAI. The CDR3: CGARDWGSSYEQYF. CDR3 bases read: TGTGGTGCTAGGGACTGGGGTAGCTCCTATGAACAGTAC.

Comment on this clone: Gene names are mouse gene names. The sequence runs out 1 residue before the end of the CDR3; the remainder is reconstructed from the germline J gene. The genes are TRBV1 and TRBJ2-3, with 9 positions matching TRBD2. The CDR3 is 14 residues long. After removal of 3 bases from V and 3 bases from J, the junction contained 1 base not matched to a gene. Per the germline V gene, CDR1 is NSQYPW and CDR2 is LRSPGD (reference sequence). The CDR3 protein is CTCSAGGAAETLYF. The part of the CDR3 DNA that was read is TGCACCTGCAGTGCTGGGGGGGCGGCAGAAACGCTGTAT. Based on the CDR3 plus reference TRBV1 and TRBJ2-3, the full variable domain is VTLLEQNPRWRLVPRGQAVNLRCILKNSQYPWMSWYQQDLQKQLQWLFTLRSPGDKEVKSLPGADYLATRVTDTELRLQVANMSQGRTLYCTCSAGGAAETLYFGSGTRLTVL.

As to this clone: The gene symbols are mouse symbols. Read sequence stops 1 residue before the CDR3 end, and the germline J gene provides the missing end. The V gene is TRBV24, the J gene TRBJ1-1, with D possibly matching TRBD1 (5 bases). Per the germline V gene, CDR1 is KGHTA and CDR2 is FRNEEI. Trimming left V 3 bases short and J 8 bases short, with 7 bases between. The CDR3 runs to 11 residues. The DNA read from the CDR3 is TGTGCCAGCAGTCTTGGGGGGGAAGTCTTC. Translated, it gives CASSLGGEVF. The entire CDR3 protein is CASSLGGEVFF.

As regards this clone: The gene names here belong to mouse. The read ends 1 residue early relative to the CDR3; the germline J gene fills the gap. V gene TRBV17 combines with J gene TRBJ1-3; D gene ambiguous. V lost 4 bases and J lost 0, with 10 bases in between. CDR1 MNHDT and CDR2 YYDKIL come from the germline V gene. This CDR3 spans 15 amino acids. The CDR3 DNA, read in part, is TGTGCTAGCAGTACCCCCCATCATTCTGGAAATACGCTCTAT. Protein product: CASSTPHHSGNTLY. The complete CDR3 protein is CASSTPHHSGNTLYF.

This clone is deemed medium-sized. These gene names are mouse names. Coverage ceases 1 residue before the CDR3 finishes, and the germline J gene fills in the end. V usage is TRBV19 and J usage is TRBJ2-7, with 8 bases lining up with TRBD1. The junction had 4 bases not matched to a gene; V was cut back by 6 bases and J by 5 bases. Per the germline V gene, CDR1 is FNHDT and CDR2 is SITEND (reference sequence). The CDR3 extends over 12 amino acids. The DNA read from the CDR3 is TGTGCCAGCACCCCGACAGGGGATGAACAGTAC. The encoded protein is CASTPTGDEQY. The entire CDR3 sequence reads CASTPTGDEQYF.

In regard to this clone: Germline and genes: mouse. Coverage ceases 1 residue before the CDR3 finishes, and the germline J gene fills in the end. The rearrangement links TRBV20 to TRBJ2-1; D may be TRBD1 (5 bases). V was shortened by 6 bases and J by 0 bases, with 15 bases between the two germline ends. The CDR3 runs 15 residues. Per germline, CDR1 GFQATS and CDR2 STVNSAI. The part of the CDR3 DNA that was read is TGTGGTGCCGCTCCTTGGACACCTAACTATGCTGAGCAGTTC. Translated: CGAAPWTPNYAEQF. The entire CDR3 is CGAAPWTPNYAEQFF.

This clone was observed once. Genes and germline come from the mouse. The read falls 1 residue short of the CDR3 end, and the missing part is taken from the germline J gene. The V gene is TRBV26, the J gene TRBJ1-4; a possible D gene is TRBD1 (6 bases). V lost 4 bases and J 0 bases, leaving 6 bases between the germline ends. Germline CDR1 reads KGHPV; CDR2 reads FQNQEV (reference sequence). This CDR3 is built from 14 residues. The CDR3 loop reads CASSRTVSNERLFF. The CDR3 DNA, read in part, is TGTGCCAGCAGTCGGACAGTTTCCAACGAAAGATTATTT.